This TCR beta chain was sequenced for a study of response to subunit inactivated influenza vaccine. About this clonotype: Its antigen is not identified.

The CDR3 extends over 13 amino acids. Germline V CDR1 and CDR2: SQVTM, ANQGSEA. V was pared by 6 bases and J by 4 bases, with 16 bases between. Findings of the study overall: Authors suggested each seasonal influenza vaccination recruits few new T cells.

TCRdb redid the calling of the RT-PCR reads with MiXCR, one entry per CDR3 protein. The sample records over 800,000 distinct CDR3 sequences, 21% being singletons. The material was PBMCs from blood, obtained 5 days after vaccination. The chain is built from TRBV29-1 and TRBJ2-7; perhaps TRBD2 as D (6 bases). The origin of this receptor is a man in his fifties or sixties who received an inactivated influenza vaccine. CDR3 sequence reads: CSVEPGVGYEQYF. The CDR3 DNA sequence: TGCAGCGTCGAGCCGGGGGTGGGATACGAGCAGTACTTC.